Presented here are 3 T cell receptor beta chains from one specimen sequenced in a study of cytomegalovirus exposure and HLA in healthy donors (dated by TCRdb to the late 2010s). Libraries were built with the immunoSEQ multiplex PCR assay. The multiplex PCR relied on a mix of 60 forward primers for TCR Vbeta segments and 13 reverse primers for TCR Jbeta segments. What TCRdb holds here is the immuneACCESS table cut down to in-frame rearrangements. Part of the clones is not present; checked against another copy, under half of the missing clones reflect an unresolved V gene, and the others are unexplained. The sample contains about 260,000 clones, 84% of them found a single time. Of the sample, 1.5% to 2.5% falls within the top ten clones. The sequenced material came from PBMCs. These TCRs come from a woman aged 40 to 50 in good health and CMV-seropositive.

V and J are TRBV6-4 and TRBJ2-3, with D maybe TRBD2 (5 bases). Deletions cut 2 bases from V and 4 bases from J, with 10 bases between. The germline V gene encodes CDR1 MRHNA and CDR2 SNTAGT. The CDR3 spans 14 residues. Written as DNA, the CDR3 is TGTGCCAGCAGTGACCCGGGGAGTTCAGATACGCAGTATTTT. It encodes CASSDPGSSDTQYF.

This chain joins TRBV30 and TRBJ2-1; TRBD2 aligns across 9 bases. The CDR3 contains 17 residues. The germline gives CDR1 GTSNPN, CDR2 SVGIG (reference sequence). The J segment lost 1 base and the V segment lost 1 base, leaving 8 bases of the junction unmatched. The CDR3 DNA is TGTGCCTGGAGTGGGTTAGCGGGAGATAGATCCTACAATGAGCAGTTCTTC. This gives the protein CAWSGLAGDRSYNEQFF. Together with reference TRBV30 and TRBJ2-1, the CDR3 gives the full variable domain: SQTIHQWPATLVQPVGSPLSLECTVEGTSNPNLYWYRQAAGRGLQLLFYSVGIGQISSEVPQNLSASRPQDRQFILSSKKLLLSDSGFYLCAWSGLAGDRSYNEQFFGPGTRLTVL.

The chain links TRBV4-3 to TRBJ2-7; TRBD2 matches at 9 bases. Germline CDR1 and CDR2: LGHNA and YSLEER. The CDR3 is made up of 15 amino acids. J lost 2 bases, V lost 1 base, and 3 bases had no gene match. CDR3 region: CASSQVSGGAYEQYF. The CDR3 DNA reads TGCGCCAGCAGCCAAGTTAGCGGGGGTGCCTACGAGCAGTACTTC.